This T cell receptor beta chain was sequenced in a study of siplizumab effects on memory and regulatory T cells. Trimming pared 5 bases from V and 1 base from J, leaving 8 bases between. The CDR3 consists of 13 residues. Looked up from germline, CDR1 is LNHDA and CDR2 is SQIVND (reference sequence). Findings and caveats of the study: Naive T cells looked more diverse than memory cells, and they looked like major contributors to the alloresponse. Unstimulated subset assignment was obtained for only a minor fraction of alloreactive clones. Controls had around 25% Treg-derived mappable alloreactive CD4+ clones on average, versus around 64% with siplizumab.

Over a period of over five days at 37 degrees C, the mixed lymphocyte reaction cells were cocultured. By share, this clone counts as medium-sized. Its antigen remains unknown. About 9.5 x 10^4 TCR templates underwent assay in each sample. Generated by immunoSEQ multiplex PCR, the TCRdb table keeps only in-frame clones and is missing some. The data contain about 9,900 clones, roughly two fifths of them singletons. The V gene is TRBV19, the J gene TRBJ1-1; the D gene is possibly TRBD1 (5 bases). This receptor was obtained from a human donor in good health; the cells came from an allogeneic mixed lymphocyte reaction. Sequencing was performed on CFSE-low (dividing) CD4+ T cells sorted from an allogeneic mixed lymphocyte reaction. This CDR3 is CASSLTANTEAFF. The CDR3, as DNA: TGTGCCAGTAGTTTGACAGCGAACACTGAAGCTTTCTTT.